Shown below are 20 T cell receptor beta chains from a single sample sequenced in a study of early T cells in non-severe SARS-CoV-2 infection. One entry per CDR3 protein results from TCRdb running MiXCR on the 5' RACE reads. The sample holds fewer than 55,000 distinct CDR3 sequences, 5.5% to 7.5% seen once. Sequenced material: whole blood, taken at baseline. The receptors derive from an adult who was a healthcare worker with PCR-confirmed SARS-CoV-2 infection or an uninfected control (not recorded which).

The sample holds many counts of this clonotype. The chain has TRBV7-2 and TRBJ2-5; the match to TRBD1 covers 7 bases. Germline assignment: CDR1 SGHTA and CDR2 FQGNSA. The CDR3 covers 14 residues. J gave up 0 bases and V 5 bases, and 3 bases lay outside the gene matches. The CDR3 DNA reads TGTGCCAGCAGCCCCGACAGGGACCAAGAGACCCAGTACTTC. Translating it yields CASSPDRDQETQYF.

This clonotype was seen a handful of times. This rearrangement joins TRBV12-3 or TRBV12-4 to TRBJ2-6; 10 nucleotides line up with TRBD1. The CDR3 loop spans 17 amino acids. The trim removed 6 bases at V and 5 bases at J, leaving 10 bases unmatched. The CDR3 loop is CASRPGTGVGRANVLTF. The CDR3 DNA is TGTGCCAGCAGACCCGGGACAGGGGTTGGAAGGGCCAACGTCCTGACTTTC.

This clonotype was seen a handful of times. CDR3 nucleotide sequence: TGCGCCAGCAGCACCGGGACAGGGGGCCTTGAAGGGAATTCACCCCTCCACTTT. Its protein is CASSTGTGGLEGNSPLHF. The gene calls are TRBV5-1 and TRBJ1-6; TRBD1 matches 12 bases. This CDR3 region has 18 residues. J gave up 7 bases and V 4 bases, and 12 bases lay outside the gene matches. Germline CDR1 and CDR2: SGHRS and YFSETQ.

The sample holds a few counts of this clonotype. CDR3 nucleotide sequence: TGCAGTGCTGACTTACGCGGGAGGAGGGGCACAGATACGCAGTATTTT. This codes for CSADLRGRRGTDTQYF. The V call is TRBV20-1, the J call TRBJ2-3, with TRBD2 matching over 8 bases. The CDR3 has 16 amino acids. V lost 5 bases and J lost 1; bases outside the gene matches: 11. The V gene's germline CDR1 is DFQATT and CDR2 SNEGSKA (reference sequence).

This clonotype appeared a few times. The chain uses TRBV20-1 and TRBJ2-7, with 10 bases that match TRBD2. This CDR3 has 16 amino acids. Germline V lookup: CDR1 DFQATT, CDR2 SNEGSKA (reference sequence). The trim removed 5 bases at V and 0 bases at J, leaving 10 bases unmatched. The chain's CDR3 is CSAEQTSGASSYEQYF. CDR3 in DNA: TGCAGTGCTGAACAAACTAGCGGGGCAAGCTCCTACGAGCAGTACTTC.

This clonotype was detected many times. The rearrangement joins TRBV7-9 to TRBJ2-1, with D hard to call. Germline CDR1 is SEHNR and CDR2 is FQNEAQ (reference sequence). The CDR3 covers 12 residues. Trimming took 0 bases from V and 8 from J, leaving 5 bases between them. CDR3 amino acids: CASSLAVDEQFF. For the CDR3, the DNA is TGTGCCAGCAGCTTAGCCGTGGATGAGCAGTTCTTC. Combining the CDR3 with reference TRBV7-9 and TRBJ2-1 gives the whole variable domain DTGVSQNPRHKITKRGQNVTFRCDPISEHNRLYWYRQTLGQGPEFLTYFQNEAQLEKSRLLSDRFSAERPKGSFSTLEIQRTEQGDSAMYLCASSLAVDEQFFGPGTRLTVL.

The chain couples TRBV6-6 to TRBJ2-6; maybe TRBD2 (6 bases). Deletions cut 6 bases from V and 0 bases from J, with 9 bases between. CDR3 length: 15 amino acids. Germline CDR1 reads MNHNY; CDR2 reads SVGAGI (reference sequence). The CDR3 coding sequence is TGTGCCAGCAGCCCCGGGGGCTCTGGGGCCAACGTCCTGACTTTC. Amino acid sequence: CASSPGGSGANVLTF.

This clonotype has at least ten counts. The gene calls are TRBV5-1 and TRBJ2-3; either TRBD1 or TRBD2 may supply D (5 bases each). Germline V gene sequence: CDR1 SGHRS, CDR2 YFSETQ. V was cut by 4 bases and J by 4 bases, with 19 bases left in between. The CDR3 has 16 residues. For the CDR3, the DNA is TGCGCCAGCAGCAGAACCGGGACCCCCGGGGCAGATACGCAGTATTTT. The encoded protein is CASSRTGTPGADTQYF.

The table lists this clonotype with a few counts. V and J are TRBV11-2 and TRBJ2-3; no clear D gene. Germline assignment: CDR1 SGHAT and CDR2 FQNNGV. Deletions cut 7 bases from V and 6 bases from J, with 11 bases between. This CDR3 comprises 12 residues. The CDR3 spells CASTPDPDTQYF. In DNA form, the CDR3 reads TGTGCCAGCACCCCAGACCCGGATACGCAGTATTTT.

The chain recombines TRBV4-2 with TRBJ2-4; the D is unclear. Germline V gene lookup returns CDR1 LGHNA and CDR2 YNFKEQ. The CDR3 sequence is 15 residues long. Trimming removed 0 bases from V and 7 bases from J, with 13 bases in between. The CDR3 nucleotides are TGTGCCAGCAGCCAAGATAAACACCCCTTGAACATTCAGTACTTC. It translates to CASSQDKHPLNIQYF.

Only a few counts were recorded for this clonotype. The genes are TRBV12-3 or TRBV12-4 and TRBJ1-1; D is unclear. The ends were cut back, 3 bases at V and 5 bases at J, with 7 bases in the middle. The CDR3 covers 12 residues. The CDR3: CASSFTPTEAFF. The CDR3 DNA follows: TGTGCCAGCAGTTTCACCCCGACTGAAGCTTTCTTT.

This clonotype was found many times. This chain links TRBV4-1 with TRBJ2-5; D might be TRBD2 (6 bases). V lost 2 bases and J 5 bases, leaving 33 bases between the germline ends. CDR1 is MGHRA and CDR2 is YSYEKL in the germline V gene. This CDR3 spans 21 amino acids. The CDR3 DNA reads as TGCGCCAGCAGCCAACTCGTCGCCGGCGGGACCCTAGATCTCGCCAGGGAGACCCAGTACTTC. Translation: CASSQLVAGGTLDLARETQYF.

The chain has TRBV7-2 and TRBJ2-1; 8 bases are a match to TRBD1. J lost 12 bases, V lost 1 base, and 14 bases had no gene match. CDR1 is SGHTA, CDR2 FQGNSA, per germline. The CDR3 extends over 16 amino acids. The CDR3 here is CASSLDARTGPQWQFF. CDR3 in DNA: TGTGCCAGCAGCTTAGATGCCCGGACAGGGCCTCAATGGCAGTTCTTC.

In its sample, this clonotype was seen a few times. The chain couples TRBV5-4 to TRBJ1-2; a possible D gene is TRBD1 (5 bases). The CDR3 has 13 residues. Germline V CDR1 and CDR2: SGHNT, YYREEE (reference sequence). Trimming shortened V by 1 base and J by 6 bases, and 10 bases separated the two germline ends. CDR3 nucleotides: TGTGCCAGCAGCTTGAAACAGGCCCATGGCTACACCTTC. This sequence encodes CASSLKQAHGYTF.

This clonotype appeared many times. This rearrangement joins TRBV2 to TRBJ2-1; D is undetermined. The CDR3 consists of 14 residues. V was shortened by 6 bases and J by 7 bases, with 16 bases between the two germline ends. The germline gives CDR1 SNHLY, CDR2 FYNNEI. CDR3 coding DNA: TGTGCCAGCAGAGAACCGGACGCGAAGAATGAGCAGTTCTTC. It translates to CASREPDAKNEQFF.

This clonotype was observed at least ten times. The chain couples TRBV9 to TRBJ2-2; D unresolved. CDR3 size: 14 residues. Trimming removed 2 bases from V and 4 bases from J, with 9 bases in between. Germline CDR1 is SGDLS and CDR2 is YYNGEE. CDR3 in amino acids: CASSVRLGTGELFF. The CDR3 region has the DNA TGTGCCAGCAGCGTCCGCTTAGGCACCGGGGAGCTGTTTTTT. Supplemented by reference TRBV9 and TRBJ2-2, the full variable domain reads DSGVTQTPKHLITATGQRVTLRCSPRSGDLSVYWYQQSLDQGLQFLIQYYNGEERAKGNILERFSAQQFPDLHSELNLSSLELGDSALYFCASSVRLGTGELFFGEGSRLTVL.

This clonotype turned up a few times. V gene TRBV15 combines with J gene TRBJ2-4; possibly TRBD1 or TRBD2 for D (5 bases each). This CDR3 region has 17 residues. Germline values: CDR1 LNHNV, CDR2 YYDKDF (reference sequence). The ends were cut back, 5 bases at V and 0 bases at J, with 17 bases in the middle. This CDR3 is CATSVSLGPIAKNIQYF. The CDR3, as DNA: TGTGCCACCAGCGTTAGCCTGGGACCGATAGCCAAAAACATTCAGTACTTC.

CDR3 nucleotides: TGTGCCAGCAGCCCGGATGTTCTGACGATCTCTGGAAACACCATATATTTT. Encoded protein: CASSPDVLTISGNTIYF. This rearrangement joins TRBV5-5 to TRBJ1-3; no firm D call. The length of the CDR3 is 17 residues. V was trimmed by 4 bases and J by 0 bases, leaving 17 bases between them. Germline CDR1 is SGHKS and CDR2 is YYEKEE (reference sequence).

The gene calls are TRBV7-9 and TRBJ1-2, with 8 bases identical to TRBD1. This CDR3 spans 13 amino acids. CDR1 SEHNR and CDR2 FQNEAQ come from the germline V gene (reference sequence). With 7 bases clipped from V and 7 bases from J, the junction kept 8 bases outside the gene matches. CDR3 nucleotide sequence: TGTGCCAGCAACGAAAAGACAGGGGCTGGCTACACCTTC. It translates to CASNEKTGAGYTF. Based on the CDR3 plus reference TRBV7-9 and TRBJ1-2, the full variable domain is DTGVSQNPRHKITKRGQNVTFRCDPISEHNRLYWYRQTLGQGPEFLTYFQNEAQLEKSRLLSDRFSAERPKGSFSTLEIQRTEQGDSAMYLCASNEKTGAGYTFGSGTRLTVV.

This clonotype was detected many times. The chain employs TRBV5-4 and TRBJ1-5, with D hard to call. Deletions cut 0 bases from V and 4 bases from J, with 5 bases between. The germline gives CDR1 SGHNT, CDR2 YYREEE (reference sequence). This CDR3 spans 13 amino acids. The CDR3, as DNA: TGTGCCAGCAGCTTGGACCGGAATCAGCCCCAGCATTTT. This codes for CASSLDRNQPQHF.